Each of the 20 T cell receptor beta chains below was sequenced from the same sample in a study of T cells after posttransplantation cyclophosphamide. Some clones are missing from TCRdb's copy, which holds only in-frame ones; the method was immunoSEQ multiplex PCR. The data hold about 2,600 clones, with around two thirds observed a single time. Busulfan-fludarabine conditioning, marrow transplant, and cyclophosphamide on days +3 and +4 were administered. The sequencing here drew on PBMCs, taken 30 days after allogeneic stem cell transplant with posttransplant cyclophosphamide. Receptor source: a female patient aged 50-59 years who received an allogeneic stem cell transplant from a related donor, was CMV-positive, and had no GVHD. These T cells may partly come from the graft donor.

The V gene is TRBV10-2, the J gene TRBJ1-6, with D unresolved. V was shortened by 6 bases and J by 6 bases, with 12 bases between the two germline ends. The germline V gene has CDR1 WSHSY and CDR2 SAAADI. The CDR3 has 14 residues. The CDR3 DNA is TGCGCCAGCAGATTTGAGGGCGGTAATTCACCCCTCCACTTT. As protein: CASRFEGGNSPLHF.

This sequence joins TRBV25-1 and TRBJ2-5; no clear D. This CDR3 has 11 amino acids. The germline V gene has CDR1 MGHDK and CDR2 SYGVNS. The V end was cut by 3 bases, the J end by 5 bases, with 4 bases between. The CDR3 region has the DNA TGTGCCAGCAGTGACCCGGAGACCCAGTACTTC. Protein sequence: CASSDPETQYF.

A note on this clone: The same CDR3 also results from other DNA sequences found in this sample. The rearrangement uses TRBV30 and TRBJ1-6; no definite D call. CDR1 is GTSNPN and CDR2 is SVGIG in the germline V gene (reference sequence). The V end was cut by 2 bases, the J end by 5 bases, with 16 bases between. The CDR3 totals 16 residues. As DNA, the CDR3 is TGTGCCTGGAGTCCCCTAGGAGGCGCGGATAATTCACCCCTCCACTTT. Translating it yields CAWSPLGGADNSPLHF.

This clone was recorded a few times. The chain joins TRBV5-4 to TRBJ2-3, with 9 bases that match TRBD2. Germline CDR1 is SGHNT and CDR2 is YYREEE (reference sequence). V was clipped by 1 base and J by 2 bases; unmatched bases: 5. The CDR3 extends over 16 amino acids. CDR3 residues: CASSLQAGGPTDTQYF. The CDR3 nucleotides are TGTGCCAGCAGCTTGCAGGCGGGGGGGCCCACAGATACGCAGTATTTT.

A single count supports this clone. The V call is TRBV5-1, the J call TRBJ1-2; perhaps TRBD1 as D (5 bases). V lost 6 bases to trimming and J lost 2 bases, with 14 bases between them. The CDR3 sequence is 14 residues long. From germline, CDR1 is SGHRS and CDR2 YFSETQ. The CDR3 loop is CASNLDGQNYGYTF. CDR3 DNA sequence: TGCGCCAGCAATCTCGACGGACAAAACTATGGCTACACCTTC.

With respect to this clone: At one end, the junction sequence differs from germline, possibly due to a read error. V gene TRBV6-6 combines with J gene TRBJ1-4; D not resolved. The CDR3 loop spans 16 amino acids. From germline, CDR1 is MNHNY and CDR2 SVGAGI (reference sequence). In nucleotides, the CDR3 is TGTGCCAACAGTTACGAAAGGTCGGGAACTAATGAAAAACTGTTTTTT. Amino acid sequence: CANSYERSGTNEKLFF.

The rearrangement joins TRBV15 to TRBJ2-7, with 12 bases lining up with TRBD1. Germline CDR1 LNHNV, CDR2 YYDKDF (reference sequence). V was pared by 1 base and J by 6 bases, with 10 bases of the junction left unmatched. The CDR3 spans 17 residues. CDR3 in DNA: TGTGCCACCAGCAGAGGCCTCAGGGGGACAGGGGGCGCCGAGCAGTACTTC. Translated: CATSRGLRGTGGAEQYF.

This chain joins TRBV2 and TRBJ2-3; 9 bases map to TRBD1. CDR3 length: 15 amino acids. V lost 6 bases and J lost 7; bases outside the gene matches: 11. CDR1 and CDR2 (germline): SNHLY, FYNNEI. The CDR3 DNA is TGTGCCAGCAGCCCGGGACAGGGCGTCCCAAATACGCAGTATTTT. Residues: CASSPGQGVPNTQYF.

The CDR3 reads CASSQEDTGLNEQFF. Here the CDR3 DNA reads TGTGCCAGCAGCCAAGAGGACACCGGTCTCAATGAGCAGTTCTTC. The genes are TRBV4-2 and TRBJ2-1; D is perhaps TRBD1 (5 bases). Germline V lookup: CDR1 LGHNA, CDR2 YNFKEQ. V dropped 0 bases and J dropped 6 bases, with 12 bases sitting between them. CDR3 length: 15 residues.

Sample share makes this clone large. V and J are TRBV7-2 and TRBJ1-6; 7 nucleotides line up with TRBD1. V lost 2 bases, J lost 0 bases, and 1 base stayed unmatched. This CDR3 spans 16 amino acids. Germline CDR1 is SGHTA and CDR2 is FQGNSA. The CDR3 region is CASSLRDSSYNSPLHF. CDR3 nucleotide sequence: TGTGCCAGCAGCTTACGGGACAGCTCCTATAATTCACCCCTCCACTTT.

J is TRBJ1-2 and V is TRBV11-2, with 10 nucleotides matching TRBD1. This CDR3 has 16 residues. Germline trimming cut 1 base from V and 7 bases from J; bases unmatched to any gene: 9. CDR1 and CDR2 from the germline V gene are SGHAT and FQNNGV. The CDR3 nucleotides are TGTGCCAGCAGCTTAGTTCTGGGACAGGGGTCCGGTGGCTACACCTTC. Translation: CASSLVLGQGSGGYTF.

The J gene is TRBJ2-7, the V gene TRBV19; 8 bases line up with TRBD2. Germline CDR1 reads LNHDA; CDR2 reads SQIVND (reference sequence). The CDR3 covers 14 residues. The trim removed 7 bases at V and 2 bases at J, leaving 7 bases unmatched. CDR3 amino acids: CASTRRGGPYEQYF. CDR3 nucleotide sequence: TGTGCCAGTACTCGCCGGGGGGGACCCTACGAGCAGTACTTC.

The genes are TRBV30 and TRBJ2-7; 9 bases map to TRBD2. The CDR3 has 15 residues. Losses at the gene ends were 2 bases for V and 4 bases for J; bases not matched to a gene: 9. Per the germline V gene, CDR1 is GTSNPN and CDR2 is SVGIG (reference sequence). CDR3 loop: CAWSIGRGGSYEQYF. CDR3 nucleotide sequence: TGTGCCTGGAGTATCGGGCGGGGGGGGAGTTACGAGCAGTACTTC.

V and J are TRBV19 and TRBJ2-7, with D possibly being TRBD2 (5 bases). Germline V gene lookup returns CDR1 LNHDA and CDR2 SQIVND (reference sequence). The CDR3 extends over 13 amino acids. Trimming removed 0 bases from V and 7 bases from J, with 10 bases in between. CDR3 amino acids: CASSIDSGSEQYF. DNA for the CDR3: TGTGCCAGTAGTATAGATTCGGGGAGTGAGCAGTACTTC. The whole variable domain, filled in from reference TRBV19 and TRBJ2-7, reads DGGITQSPKYLFRKEGQNVTLSCEQNLNHDAMYWYRQDPGQGLRLIYYSQIVNDFQKGDIAEGYSVSREKKESFPLTVTSAQKNPTAFYLCASSIDSGSEQYFGPGTRLTVT.

The chain uses TRBV2 and TRBJ1-1; D gene ambiguous. Trimming took off 0 bases at V and 1 base at J, with 12 bases between the two ends. Germline V gene sequence: CDR1 SNHLY, CDR2 FYNNEI. This CDR3 spans 16 amino acids. CDR3 coding DNA: TGTGCCAGCAGTGAAGCTACGGGCCGGGGGAACACTGAAGCTTTCTTT. Protein sequence: CASSEATGRGNTEAFF. Full variable domain (remainder filled in from reference TRBV2 and TRBJ1-1): EPEVTQTPSHQVTQMGQEVILRCVPISNHLYFYWYRQILGQKVEFLVSFYNNEISEKSEIFDDQFSVERPDGSNFTLKIRSTKLEDSAMYFCASSEATGRGNTEAFFGQGTRLTVV.

This clone was picked up one time. This chain uses TRBV6-1 with TRBJ2-5; D call uncertain. Trimming pared 2 bases from V and 5 bases from J, leaving 6 bases between. The CDR3 covers 12 residues. CDR1 and CDR2 from the germline V gene are MNHNS and SASEGT. CDR3 nucleotide sequence: TGTGCCAGCAGTGAAACTACGGAGACCCAGTACTTC. It yields the protein CASSETTETQYF.

V gene TRBV5-1 combines with J gene TRBJ2-3; D unresolved. This CDR3 is 14 amino acids long. The germline V and J ends were trimmed by 0 bases and 6 bases, with 11 bases remaining between them. CDR1 SGHRS and CDR2 YFSETQ come from the germline V gene. The CDR3 nucleotides read TGCGCCAGCAGCTTGGCCGTGAGCCCCGATACGCAGTATTTT. It specifies CASSLAVSPDTQYF. The full variable domain, in which reference TRBV5-1 and TRBJ2-3 provide the parts outside the CDR3, is KAGVTQTPRYLIKTRGQQVTLSCSPISGHRSVSWYQQTPGQGLQFLFEYFSETQRNKGNFPGRFSGRQFSNSRSEMNVSTLELGDSALYLCASSLAVSPDTQYFGPGTRLTVL.

The table lists this clone with a few counts. J is TRBJ2-7 and V is TRBV6-5, with no clear D. V lost 0 bases and J lost 3, with 6 bases in between. The CDR3 is 13 residues long. Germline V lookup: CDR1 MNHEY, CDR2 SVGAGI. The CDR3 spells CASSYSANYEQYF. DNA for the CDR3: TGTGCCAGCAGTTACTCTGCTAACTACGAGCAGTACTTC.

The chain couples TRBV5-1 to TRBJ1-2; tentative D call: TRBD1 (5 bases). The CDR3 totals 13 residues. From germline, CDR1 is SGHRS and CDR2 YFSETQ. Trimming left V 0 bases short and J 4 bases short, with 7 bases between. The CDR3 coding sequence is TGCGCCAGCAGCTTGGACAGGAGCTATGGCTACACCTTC. This gives the protein CASSLDRSYGYTF.

This clone is medium-sized in the sample. This chain joins TRBV7-2 and TRBJ2-2, with D possibly being TRBD2 (7 bases). CDR3 size: 16 residues. Between the trimmed V and J ends, which lost 2 bases and 3 bases, there was a span of 13 bases. Germline V CDR1 and CDR2: SGHTA, FQGNSA. CDR3 coding DNA: TGTGCCAGCAGCTTATTCGGGGGGCCCGACACCGGGGAGCTGTTTTTT. Its translation: CASSLFGGPDTGELFF.